This note documents a single TCR beta chain sequence. Its antigen is unidentified. One end of the junction varies from germline; a read error may be responsible. The sequenced template was RNA, covering the TCR beta CDR3 region. First-round RT-PCR with HTBI primers preceded a second-round multiplex PCR. TCRdb itself ran the multiplex PCR reads through MiXCR, one entry per CDR3 protein. Among some 750,000 distinct CDR3 sequences listed, around 40% were seen once. CDR1 is SNHLY, CDR2 FYNNEI, per germline. This CDR3 spans 12 amino acids. This specimen comes from a study of Graves' ophthalmopathy and Graves' hyperthyroidism. Study details: Specimen type is peripheral blood, obtained at initial diagnosis before any treatment.

General study results and limits: A 13-signature model separated ophthalmopathy from stable hyperthyroidism, reaching around 88% sensitivity and less than 83% specificity cross-validated.

Sequencing input: peripheral blood. The J gene is TRBJ1-2, the V gene TRBV2, with D perhaps TRBD1 (6 bases). The receptor comes from an adult man with Graves' ophthalmopathy. The CDR3: CASSESGDSFAF. The CDR3 region has the DNA TGTGCCAGCAGTGAATCAGGGGACTCCTTTGCCTTC.